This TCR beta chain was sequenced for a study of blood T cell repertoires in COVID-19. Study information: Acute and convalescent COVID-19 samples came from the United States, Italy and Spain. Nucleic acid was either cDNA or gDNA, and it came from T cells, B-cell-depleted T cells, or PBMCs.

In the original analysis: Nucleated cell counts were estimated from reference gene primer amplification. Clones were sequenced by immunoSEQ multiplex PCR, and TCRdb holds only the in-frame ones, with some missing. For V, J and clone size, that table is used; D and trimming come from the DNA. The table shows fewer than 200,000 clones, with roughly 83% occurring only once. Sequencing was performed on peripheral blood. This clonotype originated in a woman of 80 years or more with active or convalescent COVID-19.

The CDR3 DNA is TGTGCCACCCTTAAGGATGGGGCGGAAGGCTACACCTTC. Its translation is CATLKDGAEGYTF. The genes are TRBV6-5 and TRBJ1-2; D possibly corresponds to TRBD1 (5 bases). Germline CDR1 reads MNHEY; CDR2 reads SVGAGI. V was cut by 10 bases and J by 8 bases, with 20 bases left in between. The CDR3 runs to 13 residues.